This T cell receptor (beta chain) was identified during a study of blood T cell repertoires in COVID-19. In the study overall: Acute and convalescent COVID-19 specimens originated in the United States, Italy and Spain. Sample material is recorded as cDNA or gDNA derived from T cells, B-cell-depleted T cells, or PBMCs.

The CDR3 extends over 16 amino acids. V dropped 0 bases and J dropped 8; count of bases not matched to a gene: 8. Germline-derived CDR1 and CDR2 are SGHVS and FNYEAQ. Under the authors' procedure: Amplified reference gene primers provided the basis for estimating nucleated cell counts. The assay was immunoSEQ multiplex PCR, and TCRdb's table has in-frame clones only and misses some. That table furnishes V, J and clone size, whereas the DNA furnished D and trimming. The table lists 150,000 to 200,000 clones, around 89% of them singletons, with about 2.1% in the top ten. The V gene is TRBV7-6, the J gene TRBJ2-1; 9 nucleotides align to TRBD2. The clonotype originates from a man over 45 who had recovered from COVID-19. What was sequenced was peripheral blood. The CDR3 sequence: CASSLAFAGGSDEQFF. The CDR3 DNA reads TGTGCCAGCAGCTTAGCGTTCGCGGGGGGGTCGGATGAGCAGTTCTTC.